This TCR beta chain stems from a study of blood T cell repertoires in COVID-19. Trimming at V came to 2 bases and at J to 1 base, leaving 22 bases not matched to a gene. Germline values: CDR1 MNHEY, CDR2 SMNVEV (reference sequence). This CDR3 is built from 22 residues. Measured with immunoSEQ multiplex PCR; TCRdb has only the in-frame clones, and not every one. The sample lists 90,000 to 110,000 clones, around 84% seen once, with 15% in the top ten. This chain joins TRBV27 and TRBJ2-3; 9 positions agree with TRBD2. The sample consisted of peripheral blood. This clonotype was obtained from an elderly woman with acute or convalescent COVID-19. The CDR3 loop is CASSLEASGDRLNPWGTDTQYF. The CDR3 region has the DNA TGTGCCAGCAGTTTAGAGGCTAGCGGGGATAGACTGAACCCGTGGGGCACAGATACGCAGTATTTT.